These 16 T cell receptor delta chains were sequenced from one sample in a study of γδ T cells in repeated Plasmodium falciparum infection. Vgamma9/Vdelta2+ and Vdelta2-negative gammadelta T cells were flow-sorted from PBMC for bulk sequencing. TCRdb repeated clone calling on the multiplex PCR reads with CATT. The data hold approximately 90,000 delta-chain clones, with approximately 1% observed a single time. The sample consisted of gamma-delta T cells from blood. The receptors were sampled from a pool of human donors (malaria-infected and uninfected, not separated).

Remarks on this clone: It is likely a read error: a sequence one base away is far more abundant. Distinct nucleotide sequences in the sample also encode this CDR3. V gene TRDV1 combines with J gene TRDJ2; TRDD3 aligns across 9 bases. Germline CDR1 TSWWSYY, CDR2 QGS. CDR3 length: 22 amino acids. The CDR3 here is CALGEIWPIPVLGEDLTAQLFF. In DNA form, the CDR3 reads TGTGCTCTTGGGGAAATATGGCCCATTCCGGTACTGGGGGAGGATTTGACTGCACAACTCTTCTTT.

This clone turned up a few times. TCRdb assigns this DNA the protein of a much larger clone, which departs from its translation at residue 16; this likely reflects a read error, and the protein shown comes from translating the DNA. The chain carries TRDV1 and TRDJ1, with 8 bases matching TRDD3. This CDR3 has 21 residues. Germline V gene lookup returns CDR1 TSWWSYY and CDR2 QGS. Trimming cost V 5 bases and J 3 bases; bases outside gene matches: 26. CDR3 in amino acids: CALGPQRASFGIRGRADKLIF. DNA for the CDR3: TGTGCTCTTGGGCCCCAGAGGGCGTCCTTTGGGATACGGGGAAGGGCCGATAAACTCATCTTT.

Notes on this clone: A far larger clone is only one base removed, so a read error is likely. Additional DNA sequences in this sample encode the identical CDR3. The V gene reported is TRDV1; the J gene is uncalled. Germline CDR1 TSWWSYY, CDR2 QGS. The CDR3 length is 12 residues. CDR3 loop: CALGEPSDKLIF. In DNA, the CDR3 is TGTGCTCTTGGGGAACCCTCCGATAAACTCATCTTC.

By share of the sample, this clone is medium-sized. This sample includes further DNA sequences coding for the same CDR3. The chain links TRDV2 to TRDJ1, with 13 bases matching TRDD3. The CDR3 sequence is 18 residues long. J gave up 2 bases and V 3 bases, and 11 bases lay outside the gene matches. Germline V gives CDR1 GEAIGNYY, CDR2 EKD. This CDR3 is CACDARTGGYADTDKLIF. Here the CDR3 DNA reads TGTGCCTGTGACGCCCGTACTGGGGGATACGCGGATACCGATAAACTCATCTTT.

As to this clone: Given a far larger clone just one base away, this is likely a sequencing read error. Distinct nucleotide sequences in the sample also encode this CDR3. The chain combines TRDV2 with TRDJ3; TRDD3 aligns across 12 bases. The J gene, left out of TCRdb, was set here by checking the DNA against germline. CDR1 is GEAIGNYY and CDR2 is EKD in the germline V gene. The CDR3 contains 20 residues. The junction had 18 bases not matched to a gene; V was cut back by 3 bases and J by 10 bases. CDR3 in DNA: TGTGCCTGTGACCGGGTCATACTGGGGGATACTTTGAGGGCGACCCGACAGATGTTTTTC. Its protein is CACDRVILGDTLRATRQMFF.

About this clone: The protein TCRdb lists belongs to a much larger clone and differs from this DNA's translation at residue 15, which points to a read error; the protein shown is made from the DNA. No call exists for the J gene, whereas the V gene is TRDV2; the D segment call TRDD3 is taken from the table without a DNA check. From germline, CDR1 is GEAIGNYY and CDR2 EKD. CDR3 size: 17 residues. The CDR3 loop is CACDSVLGARNTDKPIF. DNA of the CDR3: TGTGCCTGTGACTCCGTACTGGGGGCTAGAAACACCGATAAACCCATCTTT.

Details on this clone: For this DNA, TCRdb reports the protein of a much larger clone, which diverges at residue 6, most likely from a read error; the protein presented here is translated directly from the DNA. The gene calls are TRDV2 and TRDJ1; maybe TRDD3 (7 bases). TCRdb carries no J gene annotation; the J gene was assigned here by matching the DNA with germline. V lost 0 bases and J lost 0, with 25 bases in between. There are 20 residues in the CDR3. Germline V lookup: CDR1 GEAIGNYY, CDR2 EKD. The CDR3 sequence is CACDTPPTGDLSKDTDKLIF. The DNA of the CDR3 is TGTGCCTGTGACACCCCTCCTACGGGGGATCTCTCTAAGGACACCGATAAACTCATCTTT.

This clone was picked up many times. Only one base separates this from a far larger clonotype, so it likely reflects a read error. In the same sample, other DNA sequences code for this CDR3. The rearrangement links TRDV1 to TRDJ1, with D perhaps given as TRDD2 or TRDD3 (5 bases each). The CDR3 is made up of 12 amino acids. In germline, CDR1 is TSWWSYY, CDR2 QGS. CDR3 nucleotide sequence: TGTGCCCTTGGGATGTTTCCTTTTAAACTCATCTTT. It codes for CALGMFPFKLIF.

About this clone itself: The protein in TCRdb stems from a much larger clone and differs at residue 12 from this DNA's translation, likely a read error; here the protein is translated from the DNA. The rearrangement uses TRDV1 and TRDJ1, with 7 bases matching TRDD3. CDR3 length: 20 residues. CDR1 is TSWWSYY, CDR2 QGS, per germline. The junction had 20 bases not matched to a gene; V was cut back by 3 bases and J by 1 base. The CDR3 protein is CALGDESLTGDARSTDKLIF. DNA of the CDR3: TGTGCTCTTGGGGATGAGTCACTTACGGGGGATGCGCGTAGCACCGATAAACTCATCTTT.

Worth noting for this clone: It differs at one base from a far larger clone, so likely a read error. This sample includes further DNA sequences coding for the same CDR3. CDR3: CALGPRRWGIEGLIF. The CDR3 nucleotides are TGTGCTCTTGGGCCTCGACGGTGGGGGATCGAGGGACTCATCTTT. The V gene is TRDV1, the J gene TRDJ1; 8 nucleotides line up with TRDD3. Germline V gene data show CDR1 as TSWWSYY and CDR2 as QGS. Unmatched junction bases numbered 15, after V lost 5 bases and J lost 10 bases. There are 15 residues in the CDR3.

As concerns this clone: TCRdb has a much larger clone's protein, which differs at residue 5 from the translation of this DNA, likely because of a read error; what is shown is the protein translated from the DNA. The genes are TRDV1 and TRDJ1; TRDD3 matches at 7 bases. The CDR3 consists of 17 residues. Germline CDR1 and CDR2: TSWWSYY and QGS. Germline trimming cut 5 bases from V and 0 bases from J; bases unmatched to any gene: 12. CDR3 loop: CALGTLPWGSYTDKLIF. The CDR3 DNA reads TGTGCTCTTGGGACTCTCCCCTGGGGGTCGTACACCGATAAACTCATCTTT.

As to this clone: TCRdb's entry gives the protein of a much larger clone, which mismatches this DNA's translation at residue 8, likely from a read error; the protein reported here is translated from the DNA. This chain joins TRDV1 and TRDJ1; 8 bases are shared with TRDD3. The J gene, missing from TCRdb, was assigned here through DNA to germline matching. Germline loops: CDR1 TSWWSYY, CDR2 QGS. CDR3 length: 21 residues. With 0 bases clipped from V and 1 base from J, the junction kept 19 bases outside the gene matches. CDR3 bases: TGTGCTCTTGGGGAACTAAGGGCCTACAACCGAACTGGGGGTTGCACCGATAAACTCATCTTT. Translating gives CALGELRAYNRTGGCTDKLIF.

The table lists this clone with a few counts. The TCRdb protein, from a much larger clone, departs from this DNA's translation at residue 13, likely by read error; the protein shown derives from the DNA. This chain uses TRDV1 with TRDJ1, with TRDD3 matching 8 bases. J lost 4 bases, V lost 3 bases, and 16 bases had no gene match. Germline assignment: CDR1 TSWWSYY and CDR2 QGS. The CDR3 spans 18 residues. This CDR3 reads CALGDFLPPGILDDKLIF. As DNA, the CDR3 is TGTGCTCTTGGGGACTTCCTTCCCCCGGGGATACTGGACGATAAACTCATCTTT.

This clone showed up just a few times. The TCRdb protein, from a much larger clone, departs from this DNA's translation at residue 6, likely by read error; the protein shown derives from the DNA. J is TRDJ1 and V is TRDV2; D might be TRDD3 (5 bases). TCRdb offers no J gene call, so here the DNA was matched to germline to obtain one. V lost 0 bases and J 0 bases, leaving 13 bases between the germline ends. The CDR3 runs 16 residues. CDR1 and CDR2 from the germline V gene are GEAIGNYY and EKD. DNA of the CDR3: TGTGCCTGTGACACCTCAGGGGGGTTGTACACCGATAAACTCATCTTT. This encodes CACDTSGGLYTDKLIF.

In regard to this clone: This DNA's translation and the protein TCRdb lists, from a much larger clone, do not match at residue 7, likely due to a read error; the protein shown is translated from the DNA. The CDR3 coding sequence is TGTGCCTGTGACCTTCGCTATCTAGAGAATTTACTGGGGGACACACCCCGCTCCGATAAACTCATCTTT. Amino acids: CACDLRYLENLLGDTPRSDKLIF. V is TRDV2 and J is TRDJ1, with 9 bases that match TRDD3. No J gene was available from TCRdb, and it was assigned here by a germline match of the DNA. The trim removed 3 bases at V and 3 bases at J, leaving 31 bases unmatched. CDR1 and CDR2 from the germline V gene are GEAIGNYY and EKD. The CDR3 length is 23 residues.

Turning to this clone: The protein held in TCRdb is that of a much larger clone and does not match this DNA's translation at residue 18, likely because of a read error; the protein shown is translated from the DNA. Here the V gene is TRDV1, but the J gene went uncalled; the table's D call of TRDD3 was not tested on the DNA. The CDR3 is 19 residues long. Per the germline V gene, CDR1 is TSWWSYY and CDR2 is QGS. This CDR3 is CAPPLYWGIGRGSTDKLTF. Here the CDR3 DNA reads TGTGCTCCCCCGCTGTACTGGGGGATAGGGCGAGGTTCTACCGATAAACTCACCTTT.